This T cell receptor (beta chain) was observed in a study of STAT5B mutations in CD4+ large granular lymphocyte leukemia. Findings and limits, study-wide: Patient CD4-sorted repertoires stayed more clonal than healthy ones after leukemic-clone removal.

The CDR3 is 15 amino acids. The V segment lost 3 bases and the J segment 7 bases; nucleotides outside the gene matches: 9. Germline V gene data show CDR1 as SGDLS and CDR2 as YYNGEE. TCRdb's copy holds only in-frame clones and misses some; the assay was immunoSEQ multiplex PCR. The repertoire has 15,000 to 25,000 clones, about 81% of them found once; the top ten carry roughly 13%. This clone came up once. Its target is unknown. The chain carries TRBV9 and TRBJ1-4; 7 bases line up with TRBD1. The receptor's source is a human donor in good health. Source material: CD4+ T cells from blood buffy coats. The CDR3 coding sequence is TGTGCCAGCAGCGCACAACAGGGGTTGGGTGAAAAACTGTTTTTT. Translation: CASSAQQGLGEKLFF.